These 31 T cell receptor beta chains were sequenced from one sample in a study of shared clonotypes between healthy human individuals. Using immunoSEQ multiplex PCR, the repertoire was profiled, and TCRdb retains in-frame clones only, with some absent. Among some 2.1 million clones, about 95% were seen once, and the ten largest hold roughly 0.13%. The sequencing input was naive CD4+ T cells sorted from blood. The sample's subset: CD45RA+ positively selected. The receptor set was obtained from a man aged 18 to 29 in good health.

CDR3 in DNA: TGCGCCAGCAGCGAGGACTACAGCCTAGCCAAAAACATTCAGTACTTC. Its protein product is CASSEDYSLAKNIQYF. The V and J genes are TRBV5-1 and TRBJ2-4, with D possibly matching TRBD2 (6 bases). Trimming removed 4 bases from V and 0 bases from J, with 14 bases in between. CDR3 length equals 16 residues. Per germline, CDR1 SGHRS and CDR2 YFSETQ. The full variable domain, in which reference TRBV5-1 and TRBJ2-4 provide the parts outside the CDR3, is KAGVTQTPRYLIKTRGQQVTLSCSPISGHRSVSWYQQTPGQGLQFLFEYFSETQRNKGNFPGRFSGRQFSNSRSEMNVSTLELGDSALYLCASSEDYSLAKNIQYFGAGTRLSVL.

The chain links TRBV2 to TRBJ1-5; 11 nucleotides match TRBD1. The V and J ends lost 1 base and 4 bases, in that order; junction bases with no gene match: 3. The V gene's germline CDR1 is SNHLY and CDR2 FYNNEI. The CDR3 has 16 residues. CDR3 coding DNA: TGTGCCAGCAGTGAAGATGGGACAGGGGGTAATCAGCCCCAGCATTTT. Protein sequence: CASSEDGTGGNQPQHF.

CDR3 sequence: CASSQPGQPLLTHF. CDR3 in DNA: TGCGCCAGCAGCCAGCCGGGACAGCCCCTTCTAACCCACTTT. The genes are TRBV4-1 and TRBJ1-6; 7 nucleotides match TRBD1. This CDR3 spans 14 amino acids. Germline-derived CDR1 and CDR2 are MGHRA and YSYEKL. J lost 18 bases, V lost 3 bases, and 14 bases had no gene match.

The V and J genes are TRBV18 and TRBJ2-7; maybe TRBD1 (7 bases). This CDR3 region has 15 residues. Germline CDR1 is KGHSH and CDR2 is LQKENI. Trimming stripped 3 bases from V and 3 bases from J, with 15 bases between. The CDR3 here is CASSPGGQASYEQYF. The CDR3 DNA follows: TGTGCCAGCTCACCGGGAGGACAGGCAAGCTACGAGCAGTACTTC.

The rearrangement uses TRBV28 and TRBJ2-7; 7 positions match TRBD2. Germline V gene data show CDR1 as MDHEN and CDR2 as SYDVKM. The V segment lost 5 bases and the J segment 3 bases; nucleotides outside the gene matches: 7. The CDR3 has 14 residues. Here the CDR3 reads CASSPGTTHYEQYF. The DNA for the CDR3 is TGTGCCAGCAGTCCCGGGACTACCCACTACGAGCAGTACTTC.

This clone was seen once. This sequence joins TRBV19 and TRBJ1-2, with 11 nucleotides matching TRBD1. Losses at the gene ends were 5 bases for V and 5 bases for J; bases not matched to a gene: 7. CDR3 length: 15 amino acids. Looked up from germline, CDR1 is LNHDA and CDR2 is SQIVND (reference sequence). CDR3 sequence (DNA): TGTGCCAGTAGTGCCTGGACAGGGGGCGAATATGGCTACACCTTC. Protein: CASSAWTGGEYGYTF.

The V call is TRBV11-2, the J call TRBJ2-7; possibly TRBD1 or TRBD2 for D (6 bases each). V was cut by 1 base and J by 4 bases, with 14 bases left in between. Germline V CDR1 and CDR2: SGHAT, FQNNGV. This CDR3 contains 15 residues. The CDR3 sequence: CASSLVRGAGYEQYF. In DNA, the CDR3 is TGTGCCAGCAGCTTAGTTAGGGGGGCGGGTTACGAGCAGTACTTC.

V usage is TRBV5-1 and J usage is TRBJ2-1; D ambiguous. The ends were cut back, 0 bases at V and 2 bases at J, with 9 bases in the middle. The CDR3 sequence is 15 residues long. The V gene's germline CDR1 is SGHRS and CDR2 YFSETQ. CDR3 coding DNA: TGCGCCAGCAGCTTGGCCCCAGATACCTACAATGAGCAGTTCTTC. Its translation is CASSLAPDTYNEQFF.

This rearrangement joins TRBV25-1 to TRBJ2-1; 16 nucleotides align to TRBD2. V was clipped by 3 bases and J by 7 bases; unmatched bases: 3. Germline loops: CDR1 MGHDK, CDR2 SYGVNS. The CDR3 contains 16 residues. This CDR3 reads CASSEGLAGGRNEQFF. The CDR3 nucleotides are TGTGCCAGCAGTGAGGGACTAGCGGGGGGGCGGAATGAGCAGTTCTTC.

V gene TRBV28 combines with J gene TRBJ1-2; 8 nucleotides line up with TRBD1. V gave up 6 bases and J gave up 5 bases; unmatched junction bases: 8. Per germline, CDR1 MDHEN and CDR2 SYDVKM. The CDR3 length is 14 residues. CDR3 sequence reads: CASRRADRGYGYTF. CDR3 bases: TGTGCCAGCAGACGAGCCGACAGGGGATATGGCTACACCTTC.

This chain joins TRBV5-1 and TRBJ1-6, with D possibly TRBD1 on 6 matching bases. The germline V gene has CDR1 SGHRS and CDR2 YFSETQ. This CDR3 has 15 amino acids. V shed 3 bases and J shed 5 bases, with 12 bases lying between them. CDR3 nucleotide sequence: TGCGCCAGCAGCTCCGGACAGCAAAATAATTCACCCCTCCACTTT. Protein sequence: CASSSGQQNNSPLHF.

The CDR3 protein is CASSISLPSYEQYF. In DNA form, the CDR3 reads TGTGCCAGTAGTATTTCTCTTCCTTCCTACGAGCAGTACTTC. The rearrangement joins TRBV19 to TRBJ2-7; no clear D. Germline V gene lookup returns CDR1 LNHDA and CDR2 SQIVND (reference sequence). V gave up 3 bases and J gave up 1 base, with 10 bases separating them. This CDR3 contains 14 residues.

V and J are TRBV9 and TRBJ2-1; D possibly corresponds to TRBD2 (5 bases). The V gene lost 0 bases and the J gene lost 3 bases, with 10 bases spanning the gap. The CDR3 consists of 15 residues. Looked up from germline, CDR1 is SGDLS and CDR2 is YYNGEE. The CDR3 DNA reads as TGTGCCAGCAGCGTAGATTCTAGCCGCTACAATGAGCAGTTCTTC. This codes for CASSVDSSRYNEQFF. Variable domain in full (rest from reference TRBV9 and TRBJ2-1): DSGVTQTPKHLITATGQRVTLRCSPRSGDLSVYWYQQSLDQGLQFLIQYYNGEERAKGNILERFSAQQFPDLHSELNLSSLELGDSALYFCASSVDSSRYNEQFFGPGTRLTVL.

CDR3 sequence reads: CASSLRVASAYYEQYF. DNA of the CDR3: TGTGCCAGCAGCCTTCGGGTGGCTAGCGCTTACTACGAGCAGTACTTC. The chain carries TRBV5-6 and TRBJ2-7; D might be TRBD2 (6 bases). The germline CDR1 and CDR2 sequences are SGHDT and YYEEEE. Trimming took off 4 bases at V and 3 bases at J, with 20 bases between the two ends. The CDR3 contains 16 residues.

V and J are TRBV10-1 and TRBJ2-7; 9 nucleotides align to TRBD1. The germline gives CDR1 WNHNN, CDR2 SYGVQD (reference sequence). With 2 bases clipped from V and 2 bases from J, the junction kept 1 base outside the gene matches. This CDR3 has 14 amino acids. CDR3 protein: CASSEGTGPYEQYF. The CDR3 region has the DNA TGCGCCAGCAGTGAGGGGACAGGGCCCTACGAGCAGTACTTC.

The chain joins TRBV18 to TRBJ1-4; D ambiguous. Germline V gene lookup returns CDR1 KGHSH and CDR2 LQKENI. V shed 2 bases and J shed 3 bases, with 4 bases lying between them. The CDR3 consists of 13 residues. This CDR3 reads CASSPGANEKLFF. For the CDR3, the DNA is TGTGCCAGCTCACCAGGGGCTAATGAAAAACTGTTTTTT.

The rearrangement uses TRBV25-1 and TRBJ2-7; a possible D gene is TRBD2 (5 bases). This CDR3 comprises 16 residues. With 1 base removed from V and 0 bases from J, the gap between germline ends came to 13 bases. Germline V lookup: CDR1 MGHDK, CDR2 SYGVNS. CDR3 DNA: TGTGCCAGCAGTGAATGTAGGAGCGGCAGCTCCTACGAGCAGTACTTC. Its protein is CASSECRSGSSYEQYF.

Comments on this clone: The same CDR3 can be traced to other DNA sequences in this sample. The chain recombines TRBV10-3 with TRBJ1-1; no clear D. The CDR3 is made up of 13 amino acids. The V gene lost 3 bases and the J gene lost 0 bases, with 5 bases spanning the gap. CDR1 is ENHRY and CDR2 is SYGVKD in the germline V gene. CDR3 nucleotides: TGTGCCATCAGTGACACGGTGAACACTGAAGCTTTCTTT. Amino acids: CAISDTVNTEAFF.

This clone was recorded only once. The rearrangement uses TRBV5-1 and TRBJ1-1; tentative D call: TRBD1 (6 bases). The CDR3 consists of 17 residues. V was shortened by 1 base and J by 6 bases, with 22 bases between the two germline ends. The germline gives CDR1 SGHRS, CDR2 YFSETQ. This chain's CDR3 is CASSLYWAAGGGSEAFF. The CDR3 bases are TGCGCCAGCAGCTTGTACTGGGCAGCCGGAGGGGGGTCTGAAGCTTTCTTT.

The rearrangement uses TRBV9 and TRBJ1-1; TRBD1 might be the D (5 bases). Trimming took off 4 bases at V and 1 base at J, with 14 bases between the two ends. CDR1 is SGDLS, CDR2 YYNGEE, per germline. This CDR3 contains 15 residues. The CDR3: CASSPQRQQNTEAFF. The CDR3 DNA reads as TGTGCCAGCAGCCCCCAAAGACAGCAGAACACTGAAGCTTTCTTT.

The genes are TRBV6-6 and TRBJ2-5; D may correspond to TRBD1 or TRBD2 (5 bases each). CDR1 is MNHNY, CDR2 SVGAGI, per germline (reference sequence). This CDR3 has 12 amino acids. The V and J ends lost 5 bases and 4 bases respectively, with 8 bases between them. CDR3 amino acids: CASSGTVETQYF. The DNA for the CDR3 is TGTGCCAGCAGTGGGACCGTAGAGACCCAGTACTTC.

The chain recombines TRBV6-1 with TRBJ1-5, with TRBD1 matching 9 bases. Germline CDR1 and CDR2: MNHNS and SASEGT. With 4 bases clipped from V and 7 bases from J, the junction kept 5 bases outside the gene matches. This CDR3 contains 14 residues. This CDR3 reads CASSVQGARQPQHF. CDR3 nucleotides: TGTGCCAGCAGTGTACAGGGGGCGCGACAGCCCCAGCATTTT.

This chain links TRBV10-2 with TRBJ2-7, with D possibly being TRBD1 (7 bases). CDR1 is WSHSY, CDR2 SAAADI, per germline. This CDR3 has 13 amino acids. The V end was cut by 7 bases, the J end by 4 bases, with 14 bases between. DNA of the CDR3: TGCGCCAGCATCCCGACAGGGAGGTACGAGCAGTACTTC. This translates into CASIPTGRYEQYF.

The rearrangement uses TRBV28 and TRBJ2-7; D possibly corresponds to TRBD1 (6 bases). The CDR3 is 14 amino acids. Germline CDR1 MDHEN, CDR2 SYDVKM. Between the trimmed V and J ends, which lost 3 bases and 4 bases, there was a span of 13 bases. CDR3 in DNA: TGTGCCAGCAGTTTCCTACAGGGATGGTACGAGCAGTACTTC. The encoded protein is CASSFLQGWYEQYF. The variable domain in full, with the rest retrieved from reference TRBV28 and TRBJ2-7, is DVKVTQSSRYLVKRTGEKVFLECVQDMDHENMFWYRQDPGLGLRLIYFSYDVKMKEKGDIPEGYSVSREKKERFSLILESASTNQTSMYLCASSFLQGWYEQYFGPGTRLTVT.

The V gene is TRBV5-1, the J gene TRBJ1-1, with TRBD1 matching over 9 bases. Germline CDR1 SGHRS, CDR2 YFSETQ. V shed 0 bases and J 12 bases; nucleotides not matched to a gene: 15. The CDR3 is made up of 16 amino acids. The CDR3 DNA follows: TGCGCCAGCAGCTTGGCCATGGGCGGGACAGGGTTCACGACTTTCTTT. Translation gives CASSLAMGGTGFTTFF.

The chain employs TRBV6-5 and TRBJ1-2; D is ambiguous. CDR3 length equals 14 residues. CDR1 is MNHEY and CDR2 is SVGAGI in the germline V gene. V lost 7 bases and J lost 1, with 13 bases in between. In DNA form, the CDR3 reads TGTGCCAGCAACCACGACACCTATAACTATGGCTACACCTTC. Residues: CASNHDTYNYGYTF.

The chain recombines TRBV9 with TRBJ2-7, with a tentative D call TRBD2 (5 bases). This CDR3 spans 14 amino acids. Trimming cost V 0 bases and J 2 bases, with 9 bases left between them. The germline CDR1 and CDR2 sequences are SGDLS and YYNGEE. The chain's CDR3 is CASSVASGTYEQYF. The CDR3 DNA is TGTGCCAGCAGCGTAGCTTCGGGGACCTACGAGCAGTACTTC. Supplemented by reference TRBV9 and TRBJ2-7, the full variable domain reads DSGVTQTPKHLITATGQRVTLRCSPRSGDLSVYWYQQSLDQGLQFLIQYYNGEERAKGNILERFSAQQFPDLHSELNLSSLELGDSALYFCASSVASGTYEQYFGPGTRLTVT.

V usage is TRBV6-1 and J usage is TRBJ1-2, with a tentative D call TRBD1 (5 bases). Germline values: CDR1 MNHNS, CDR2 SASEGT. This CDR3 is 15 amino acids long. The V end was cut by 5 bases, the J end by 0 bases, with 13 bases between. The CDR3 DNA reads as TGTGCCAGCAGTCAATCCGACAGCTCTAACTATGGCTACACCTTC. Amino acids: CASSQSDSSNYGYTF.

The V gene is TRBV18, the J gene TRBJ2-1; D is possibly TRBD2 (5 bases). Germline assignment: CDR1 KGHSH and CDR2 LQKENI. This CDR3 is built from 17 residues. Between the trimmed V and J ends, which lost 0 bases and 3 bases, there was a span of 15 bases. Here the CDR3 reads CASSPPRTRGSYNEQFF. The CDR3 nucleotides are TGTGCCAGCTCACCACCGCGGACCCGGGGAAGCTACAATGAGCAGTTCTTC.

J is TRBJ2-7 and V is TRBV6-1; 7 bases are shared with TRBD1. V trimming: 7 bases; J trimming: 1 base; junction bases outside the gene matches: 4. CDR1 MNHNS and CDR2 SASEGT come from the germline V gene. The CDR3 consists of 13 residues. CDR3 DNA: TGTGCCAGCATCCCGGGACAGTCCTACGAGCAGTACTTC. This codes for CASIPGQSYEQYF.

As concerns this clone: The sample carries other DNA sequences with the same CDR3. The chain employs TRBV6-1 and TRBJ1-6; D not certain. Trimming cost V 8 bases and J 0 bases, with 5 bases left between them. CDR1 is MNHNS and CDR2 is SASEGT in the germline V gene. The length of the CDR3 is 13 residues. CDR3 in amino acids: CASGSSYNSPLHF. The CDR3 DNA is TGTGCCAGCGGAAGCTCCTATAATTCACCCCTCCACTTT.